This TCR beta chain emerged from a study of shared T cell receptors in the human thymus. This table comes from immunoSEQ multiplex PCR, and its TCRdb copy is limited to in-frame clones, with some not included. The table lists 640,000 or so clones, over 75% of them singletons, with more than 0.009% in the top ten. V trimming: 6 bases; J trimming: 4 bases; junction bases outside the gene matches: 5. CDR3 length equals 15 residues. The germline CDR1 and CDR2 sequences are LNHDA and SQIVND (reference sequence). This sample also belongs to another study, concerning human thymus T cells. From that study: Corrective surgery for congenital heart defects was being performed on the healthy Finnish infants who served as donors.

The chain joins TRBV19 to TRBJ1-6; 8 bases line up with TRBD1. The sequencing input was thymocytes. The receptor was derived from a boy under two years old with a congenital heart defect. The CDR3 nucleotides are TGTGCCAGTAGAAAAGACAGGGGTTATAATTCACCCCTCCACTTT. Encoded protein: CASRKDRGYNSPLHF.